These 32 T cell receptor beta chains originate from one sample sequenced in a study of T-cell reconstitution after alpha-beta-depleted transplantation in children (dated by TCRdb to 2016 to 2017). Libraries were built with PCR. Sequencing was carried out with an Illumina HiSeq 2500. Molecular barcoding was employed in the preparation of TCR libraries, with unique molecular identifiers being used to normalize TCRbeta repertoire quantification. The public sequencing data were trimmed at Q25 with fastp and processed into clonotypes with MiXCR by TCRdb, which kept only in-frame beta chains. Duplicate CDR3 protein sequences are folded into a single record with the most common DNA and genes. Recorded for this sample are around 200,000 distinct CDR3 sequences; approximately 15% of them occurred a single time. The top ten clones comprise about 45% of the sample. Explained via the paper, the treatment or condition label denotes: allogeneic hematopoietic cell transplantation with graft depleted of TCRalphabeta T cells and CD19 B cells.

Source: PBMCs, mostly from graft donor cells, taken 360 days after TCRalphabeta/CD19-depleted stem cell transplant. These receptors came from a male patient between 2 and 10 years old who had a stem cell transplant for acute lymphoblastic leukemia, so the T cells may come from the graft donor.

The chain combines TRBV12-3 or TRBV12-4 with TRBJ2-5; 8 nucleotides align to TRBD2. V gave up 6 bases and J gave up 5 bases; unmatched junction bases: 11. The CDR3 totals 15 residues. The CDR3 region is CASRHSGGAKETQYF. In nucleotides, the CDR3 is TGTGCCAGCAGACACTCCGGGGGGGCGAAGGAGACCCAGTACTTC.

The chain links TRBV12-3 or TRBV12-4 to TRBJ2-7, with a weak D call TRBD2 (7 bases). The CDR3 extends over 16 amino acids. V lost 5 bases and J 0 bases, leaving 17 bases between the germline ends. The CDR3 loop reads CASSVSGTQSSYEQYF. The CDR3 DNA follows: TGTGCCAGCAGTGTAAGCGGGACACAGAGCTCCTACGAGCAGTACTTC.

This clonotype was observed a handful of times. V usage is TRBV12-3 or TRBV12-4 and J usage is TRBJ2-2; 9 bases are shared with TRBD1. J gave up 2 bases and V 0 bases, and 4 bases lay outside the gene matches. The CDR3 covers 17 residues. Here the CDR3 reads CASSLARGQGNTGELFF. The DNA of the CDR3 is TGTGCCAGCAGTTTAGCGCGGGGACAGGGTAACACCGGGGAGCTGTTTTTT.

This clonotype has just a few counts. V is TRBV12-3 or TRBV12-4 and J is TRBJ2-2; no clear D gene. This CDR3 comprises 13 residues. V gave up 8 bases and J gave up 6 bases, with 13 bases separating them. This CDR3 reads CASWDFTAGELFF. Written as DNA, the CDR3 is TGTGCCAGCTGGGATTTCACAGCCGGGGAGCTGTTTTTT.

V gene TRBV7-2 combines with J gene TRBJ2-7; 13 bases line up with TRBD2. The germline CDR1 and CDR2 sequences are SGHTA and FQGNSA. The CDR3 has 15 residues. Trimming removed 5 bases from V and 5 bases from J; junction bases left unmatched: 6. CDR3 coding DNA: TGTGCCAGCAGCCTAAGGACTAGCGGGGGAGACGAGCAGTACTTC. Protein product: CASSLRTSGGDEQYF.

The chain employs TRBV5-6 and TRBJ2-6, with D perhaps matching TRBD1 or TRBD2 (5 bases each). CDR1 is SGHDT and CDR2 is YYEEEE in the germline V gene. The CDR3 loop spans 17 amino acids. With 4 bases removed from V and 4 bases from J, the gap between germline ends came to 18 bases. This chain's CDR3 is CASSPLGRRTGANVLTF. The CDR3 bases are TGTGCCAGCAGCCCCTTGGGACGGAGAACGGGGGCCAACGTCCTGACTTTC.

This clonotype was found a few times. The chain is built from TRBV15 and TRBJ2-5; perhaps D is TRBD1 or TRBD2 (5 bases each). This CDR3 region has 16 residues. Looked up from germline, CDR1 is LNHNV and CDR2 is YYDKDF (reference sequence). V was shortened by 0 bases and J by 5 bases, with 16 bases between the two germline ends. The CDR3 protein is CATSRDKPIEGETQYF. DNA for the CDR3: TGTGCCACCAGCAGAGATAAGCCCATAGAGGGGGAGACCCAGTACTTC.

This clonotype was observed once. The chain uses TRBV29-1 and TRBJ1-2; no clear D. Trimming pared 2 bases from V and 7 bases from J, leaving 2 bases between. The germline V gene encodes CDR1 SQVTM and CDR2 ANQGSEA. The CDR3 has 9 residues. In DNA, the CDR3 is TGCAGCGTTGAAAGTGGCTACACCTTC. Translation: CSVESGYTF.

The chain recombines TRBV6-2 or TRBV6-3 with TRBJ1-1, with D tentatively TRBD1 (5 bases). CDR1 MNHEY and CDR2 SVGEGT come from the germline V gene. Trimming left V 7 bases short and J 2 bases short, with 20 bases between. The CDR3 runs to 16 residues. This CDR3 is CASTPRVGGRNTEAFF. CDR3 nucleotides: TGTGCCAGCACCCCTCGCGTCGGGGGTCGAAACACTGAAGCTTTCTTT.

V is TRBV7-6 and J is TRBJ2-2; 10 nucleotides line up with TRBD1. The J segment lost 1 base and the V segment lost 2 bases, leaving 7 bases of the junction unmatched. CDR3 size: 18 residues. Per germline, CDR1 SGHVS and CDR2 FNYEAQ. This CDR3 reads CASSLRDRGPQNTGELFF. CDR3 nucleotide sequence: TGTGCCAGCAGCTTACGGGACAGGGGCCCCCAGAACACCGGGGAGCTGTTTTTT.

There are many counts of this clonotype. V gene TRBV12-3 or TRBV12-4 combines with J gene TRBJ2-7, with 9 nucleotides matching TRBD1. Losses at the gene ends were 4 bases for V and 1 base for J; bases not matched to a gene: 2. The CDR3 runs to 14 residues. This CDR3 reads CASSSGTGSYEQYF. The CDR3 bases are TGTGCCAGCAGTTCCGGGACAGGGTCCTACGAGCAGTACTTC.

In this sample, this clonotype turned up a few times. Mismatch with germline at one junction end may stem from a read error. V gene TRBV7-9 combines with J gene TRBJ2-3, with TRBD2 identical over 7 bases. Germline lookup yields CDR1 SEHNR and CDR2 FQNEAQ (reference sequence). This CDR3 has 16 residues. The CDR3: CASTLRRETPFDTQYF. CDR3 bases: TGTGCCAGCACCTTAAGGCGGGAGACCCCTTTTGATACGCAGTATTTT.

This clonotype was observed a few times. This rearrangement joins TRBV5-1 to TRBJ1-6; D is ambiguous. The V end lost 4 bases, the J end lost 10 bases, and 24 bases lay between the germline ends. Germline CDR1 reads SGHRS; CDR2 reads YFSETQ. The CDR3 totals 17 residues. As DNA, the CDR3 is TGCGCCAGCAGCACGTTTCGGGGAATTAAGGAAGGCTCACCCCTCCACTTT. It encodes CASSTFRGIKEGSPLHF.

This clonotype has only a few counts. V gene TRBV12-3 or TRBV12-4 combines with J gene TRBJ2-7; D is ambiguous. Trimming removed 6 bases at V and 6 bases at J, with 15 bases between. The CDR3 consists of 13 residues. The CDR3 here is CASSPIRRLEQYF. CDR3 sequence (DNA): TGTGCCAGCAGCCCCATAAGGCGCCTCGAGCAGTACTTC.

This clonotype was observed at least ten times. The chain has TRBV20-1 and TRBJ2-3, with 7 bases matching TRBD2. Germline V gives CDR1 DFQATT, CDR2 SNEGSKA (reference sequence). Trimming at V came to 5 bases and at J to 4 bases, leaving 3 bases not matched to a gene. CDR3 length: 12 residues. In nucleotides, the CDR3 is TGCAGTGCTCCTACTAGCGCAGATACGCAGTATTTT. Its protein product is CSAPTSADTQYF.

The chain recombines TRBV10-3 with TRBJ2-7; D might be TRBD1 (6 bases). CDR1 is ENHRY, CDR2 SYGVKD, per germline. CDR3 length: 14 residues. V lost 5 bases, J lost 6 bases, and 17 bases lay in between. The CDR3 reads CAISRNTQGFEQYF. In DNA, the CDR3 is TGTGCCATCAGTAGAAACACTCAGGGGTTCGAGCAGTACTTC.

This clonotype turned up a few times. V usage is TRBV25-1 and J usage is TRBJ1-1; D remains ambiguous. The CDR3 covers 13 residues. CDR1 is MGHDK, CDR2 SYGVNS, per germline. Trimming removed 6 bases from V and 3 bases from J, with 11 bases in between. CDR3 DNA sequence: TGTGCCAGCAGCGGACCTTGGGACACTGAAGCTTTCTTT. This codes for CASSGPWDTEAFF.

This clonotype showed up many times. The V call is TRBV20-1, the J call TRBJ1-2; D is ambiguous. V was pared by 0 bases and J by 4 bases, with 12 bases between. Per germline, CDR1 DFQATT and CDR2 SNEGSKA (reference sequence). This CDR3 has 14 residues. The CDR3 sequence is CSARDPEGPYGYTF. The CDR3 nucleotides are TGCAGTGCTAGAGATCCAGAAGGACCCTATGGCTACACCTTC.

With regard to this clonotype: An end of the junction differs from the germline gene, which may be a read error. The chain is built from TRBV6-2 or TRBV6-3 and TRBJ2-5; tentatively, D is TRBD2 (6 bases). The CDR3 sequence is 13 residues long. The V gene's germline CDR1 is MNHEY and CDR2 SVGEGT. Written as DNA, the CDR3 is TGTGCCAGCGGAGGGTTTTCTGAGGAGACCCAGTACTTT. This translates into CASGGFSEETQYF.

A few counts support this clonotype. V and J are TRBV5-1 and TRBJ2-2, with D perhaps TRBD1 or TRBD2 (5 bases each). V lost 4 bases, J lost 1 base, and 11 bases lay in between. Germline V lookup: CDR1 SGHRS, CDR2 YFSETQ. The CDR3 has 15 residues. This CDR3 reads CASSPGAKNTGELFF. In DNA, the CDR3 is TGCGCCAGCAGCCCCGGGGCCAAGAACACCGGGGAGCTGTTTTTT.

Many counts were recorded for this clonotype. This chain connects TRBV4-2 to TRBJ2-7; a possible D gene is TRBD2 (5 bases). Trimming stripped 1 base from V and 2 bases from J, with 6 bases between. The CDR3 runs 13 residues. Germline loops: CDR1 LGHNA, CDR2 YNFKEQ. CDR3 bases: TGTGCCAGCAGCCAAGCGAGGGCCTACGAGCAGTACTTC. Translating gives CASSQARAYEQYF.

The chain carries TRBV7-9 and TRBJ1-5; D call uncertain. Germline CDR1 and CDR2: SEHNR and FQNEAQ (reference sequence). The CDR3 totals 14 residues. Trimming took off 2 bases at V and 0 bases at J, with 5 bases between the two ends. CDR3: CASSLQDSNQPQHF. In nucleotides, the CDR3 is TGTGCCAGCAGCTTACAAGATAGCAATCAGCCCCAGCATTTT.

A few counts support this clonotype. The chain combines TRBV6-1 with TRBJ1-1; D gene uncertain. CDR3 size: 14 residues. Per germline, CDR1 MNHNS and CDR2 SASEGT. V was cut by 7 bases and J by 4 bases, with 16 bases left in between. The CDR3 sequence is CASKSGGSATEAFF. In DNA, the CDR3 is TGTGCCAGCAAATCTGGAGGGAGTGCCACTGAAGCTTTCTTT.

In this sample, this clonotype turned up a few times. The rearrangement joins TRBV5-1 to TRBJ2-7; a weak D match, TRBD2 (5 bases). This CDR3 spans 16 amino acids. The germline V and J ends were trimmed by 0 bases and 3 bases, with 16 bases remaining between them. Germline V lookup: CDR1 SGHRS, CDR2 YFSETQ. The CDR3 reads CASSLASRQHDYEQYF. CDR3 sequence (DNA): TGCGCCAGCAGCTTGGCTAGCCGTCAGCATGACTACGAGCAGTACTTC.

The chain carries TRBV28 and TRBJ2-7; TRBD1 aligns across 11 bases. CDR1 MDHEN and CDR2 SYDVKM come from the germline V gene. The CDR3 consists of 15 residues. The V gene end was trimmed by 5 bases and the J gene end by 3 bases; junction bases not matched to a gene: 6. The DNA for the CDR3 is TGTGCCAGCAGTCCCGGGGGACAGGGGGTCTACGAGCAGTACTTC. It yields the protein CASSPGGQGVYEQYF.

This clonotype was seen a few times. This chain uses TRBV2 with TRBJ2-7, with a possible D match to TRBD2 (5 bases). The CDR3 extends over 15 amino acids. CDR1 is SNHLY and CDR2 is FYNNEI in the germline V gene. Trimming stripped 7 bases from V and 2 bases from J, with 18 bases between. CDR3 sequence reads: CASTTRGRGTYEQYF. In nucleotides, the CDR3 is TGTGCCAGCACCACCCGAGGACGGGGAACCTACGAGCAGTACTTC.

The V call is TRBV7-9, the J call TRBJ2-3; TRBD2 matches at 7 bases. J gave up 0 bases and V 6 bases, and 9 bases lay outside the gene matches. The CDR3 is 16 amino acids. Germline-derived CDR1 and CDR2 are SEHNR and FQNEAQ (reference sequence). CDR3 region: CASSPLRGLSTDTQYF. CDR3 nucleotide sequence: TGTGCCAGCAGTCCTTTGCGGGGACTAAGCACAGATACGCAGTATTTT.

A few counts support this clonotype. This rearrangement joins TRBV7-9 to TRBJ2-4, with TRBD2 matching over 8 bases. This CDR3 spans 16 amino acids. The germline V gene encodes CDR1 SEHNR and CDR2 FQNEAQ (reference sequence). V shed 5 bases, J shed 1 base, and the junction held 7 bases outside the gene matches. The CDR3 coding sequence is TGTGCCAGCAGCCCCCGGGGGGGGTTGGCCAAAAACATTCAGTACTTC. Its translation: CASSPRGGLAKNIQYF.

This clonotype was seen only a few times. The chain employs TRBV11-2 and TRBJ2-7, with TRBD1 matching over 7 bases. Trimming at V came to 0 bases and at J to 7 bases, leaving 9 bases not matched to a gene. CDR3 length: 15 amino acids. CDR1 is SGHAT, CDR2 FQNNGV, per germline. The CDR3 DNA sequence: TGTGCCAGCAGCTTAGAAGGGACAGCGCTAGTTGAGCAGTACTTC. Translated: CASSLEGTALVEQYF.

This sequence joins TRBV6-6 and TRBJ2-5, with 8 bases that match TRBD1. Losses at the gene ends were 6 bases for V and 5 bases for J; bases not matched to a gene: 5. The CDR3 has 13 amino acids. Per germline, CDR1 MNHNY and CDR2 SVGAGI (reference sequence). CDR3 residues: CASSGQGYETQYF. CDR3 bases: TGTGCCAGCAGCGGACAGGGATATGAGACCCAGTACTTC.

This clonotype was seen more than once but under ten times. This chain uses TRBV7-2 with TRBJ2-1; D possibly corresponds to TRBD2 (5 bases). The length of the CDR3 is 15 residues. The V and J ends lost 2 bases and 7 bases respectively, with 15 bases between them. Looked up from germline, CDR1 is SGHTA and CDR2 is FQGNSA. This CDR3 reads CASSLISLALNEQFF. The CDR3 DNA is TGTGCCAGCAGCTTAATTAGTCTAGCACTTAATGAGCAGTTCTTC. Complete variable domain (other parts from reference TRBV7-2 and TRBJ2-1): GAGVSQSPSNKVTEKGKDVELRCDPISGHTALYWYRQSLGQGLEFLIYFQGNSAPDKSGLPSDRFSAERTGGSVSTLTIQRTQQEDSAVYLCASSLISLALNEQFFGPGTRLTVL.

This clonotype was observed a handful of times. V and J are TRBV5-4 and TRBJ2-1, with TRBD2 matching 9 bases. The V gene end was trimmed by 1 base and the J gene end by 6 bases; junction bases not matched to a gene: 5. Germline CDR1 and CDR2: SGHNT and YYREEE (reference sequence). The CDR3 covers 15 residues. Here the CDR3 DNA reads TGTGCCAGCAGCTTGATGCGGGGGGGCCTCAATGAGCAGTTCTTC. It codes for CASSLMRGGLNEQFF.